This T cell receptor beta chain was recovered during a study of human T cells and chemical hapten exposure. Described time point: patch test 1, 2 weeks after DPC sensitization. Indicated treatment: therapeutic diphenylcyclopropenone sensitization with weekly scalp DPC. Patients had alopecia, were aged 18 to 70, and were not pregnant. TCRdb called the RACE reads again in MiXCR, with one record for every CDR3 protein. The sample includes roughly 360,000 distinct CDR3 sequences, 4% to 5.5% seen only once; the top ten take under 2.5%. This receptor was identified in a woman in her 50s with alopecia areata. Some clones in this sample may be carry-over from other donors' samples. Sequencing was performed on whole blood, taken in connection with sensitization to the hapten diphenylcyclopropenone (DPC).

The CDR3 here is CASSIRGGQMNTEAFF. For the CDR3, the DNA is TGCGCCAGCAGCATCAGAGGCGGACAGATGAACACTGAAGCTTTCTTT. This chain joins TRBV5-1 and TRBJ1-1; weak D call: TRBD1 (6 bases). The V gene lost 4 bases and the J gene lost 0 bases, with 16 bases spanning the gap. CDR3 length: 16 residues. Germline loops: CDR1 SGHRS, CDR2 YFSETQ.